This T cell receptor (beta chain) appears in the sequencing data of a study of OX40 agonist ivuxolimab in advanced cancers. Turning to the study itself: Dose-escalation patients were diagnosed with hepatocellular carcinoma, melanoma, renal cell cancer or head and neck cancer.

This CDR3 region has 15 residues. The ends lost 5 bases at V and 7 bases at J; junction bases unmatched: 10. Germline lookup yields CDR1 MNHNY and CDR2 SVGAGI (reference sequence). Exclusion of a patient followed from autoimmune disease history or systemic immunosuppression. TCRdb's table, derived via immunoSEQ multiplex PCR, lists solely in-frame clones and lacks some. The table lists under 85,000 clones, about 89% of them singletons, with around 0.8% in the top ten. This clone was counted a single time. The sequence came from an adult with an advanced solid tumor such as melanoma, head and neck, liver or kidney cancer. The chain combines TRBV6-6 with TRBJ2-1, with 8 bases fitting TRBD2. The specimen was CD4+ or CD8+ T cells sorted from blood, collected in a trial of the OX40 agonist ivuxolimab. CDR3 in DNA: TGTGCCAGCAGTCCCGGGACTAGGAGGGGGAATGAGCAGTTCTTC. Translation: CASSPGTRRGNEQFF.